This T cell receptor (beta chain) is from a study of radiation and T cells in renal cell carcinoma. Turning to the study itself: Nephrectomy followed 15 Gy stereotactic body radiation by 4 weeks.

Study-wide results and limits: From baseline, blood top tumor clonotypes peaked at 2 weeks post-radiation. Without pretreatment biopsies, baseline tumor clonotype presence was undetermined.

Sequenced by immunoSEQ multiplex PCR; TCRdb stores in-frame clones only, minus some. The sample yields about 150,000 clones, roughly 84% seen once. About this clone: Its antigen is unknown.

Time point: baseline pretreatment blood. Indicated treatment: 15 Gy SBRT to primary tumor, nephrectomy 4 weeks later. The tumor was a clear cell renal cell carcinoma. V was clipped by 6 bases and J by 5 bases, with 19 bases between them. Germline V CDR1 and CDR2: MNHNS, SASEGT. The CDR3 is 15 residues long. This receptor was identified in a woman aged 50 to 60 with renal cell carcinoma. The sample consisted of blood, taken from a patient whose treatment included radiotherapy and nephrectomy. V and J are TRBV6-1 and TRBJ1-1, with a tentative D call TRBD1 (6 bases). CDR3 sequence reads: CASRPSAGVVTEAFF. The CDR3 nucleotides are TGTGCCAGCAGACCGAGCGCAGGGGTTGTGACTGAAGCTTTCTTT.